Presented here are 9 T cell receptor beta chains from one specimen sequenced in a study of blood T cells in healthy people across ages (dated by TCRdb to about 2015). The library relied on 5' RACE. The instrument given in TCRdb is Illumina HiSeq 2500. A second PCR of about 6 to 11 cycles was performed with a sample-barcoded 5' primer and a J-beta primer mix. Using fastp trimming at Q25 and MiXCR clonotype assembly, TCRdb reanalyzed the public sequencing data and kept in-frame beta chains. Rows with a matching CDR3 protein are joined into one entry that keeps the most common DNA and genes. Within this sample are hundreds of thousands of distinct CDR3 sequences, with about a third of them counted one time only. 15% to 19% of the sample is held by the ten biggest clonotypes. The sample consisted of blood. The receptor source for this set is a woman older than 75 in good health. Donor details come from another sample of the same person, matched by shared clones.

This clonotype was observed a handful of times. The genes are TRBV20-1 and TRBJ2-3, with D possibly being TRBD2 (5 bases). Germline loops: CDR1 DFQATT, CDR2 SNEGSKA (reference sequence). Trimming removed 0 bases at V and 2 bases at J, with 21 bases between. This CDR3 spans 18 amino acids. For the CDR3, the DNA is TGCAGTGCTAGAGATTTTCGACGGCTAGCAGAAAACACAGATACGCAGTATTTT. Translation: CSARDFRRLAENTDTQYF.

The rearrangement uses TRBV7-6 and TRBJ1-4; possible D gene TRBD1, 5 bases. Trimming pared 3 bases from V and 7 bases from J, leaving 6 bases between. CDR1 and CDR2 from the germline V gene are SGHVS and FNYEAQ. The CDR3 totals 12 residues. For the CDR3, the DNA is TGTGCCAGCAGCTTCGGGGGTGAAAAACTGTTTTTT. Translating gives CASSFGGEKLFF.

The rearrangement joins TRBV7-9 to TRBJ1-3; perhaps TRBD1 as D (5 bases). CDR3 length: 13 residues. The ends were cut back, 5 bases at V and 4 bases at J, with 9 bases in the middle. Germline CDR1 and CDR2: SEHNR and FQNEAQ (reference sequence). The DNA for the CDR3 is TGTGCCAGCAGCCTTTACAGGGGAAACACCATATATTTT. Translated: CASSLYRGNTIYF.

Many counts were recorded for this clonotype. V gene TRBV20-1 combines with J gene TRBJ2-1; D uncertain. Trimming stripped 2 bases from V and 9 bases from J, with 11 bases between. CDR3 length equals 12 residues. Germline V lookup: CDR1 DFQATT, CDR2 SNEGSKA (reference sequence). The CDR3 DNA sequence: TGCAGTGCTAGATTTACCTCGGGTGAGCAGTTCTTC. Amino acid sequence: CSARFTSGEQFF.

The rearrangement links TRBV20-1 to TRBJ2-1; tentatively, D is TRBD1 (7 bases). The DNA end favors TRBJ2-7, so the J call may be wrong. CDR1 DFQATT and CDR2 SNEGSKA come from the germline V gene (reference sequence). The CDR3 loop spans 13 amino acids. The CDR3 is CSAPRQGGKEQYF. In DNA form, the CDR3 reads TGCAGTGCTCCTCGGCAGGGGGGTAAGGAGCAGTACTTC.

This clonotype was seen a handful of times. The chain has TRBV6-6 and TRBJ1-5; D possibly corresponds to TRBD1 (5 bases). The CDR3 loop spans 14 amino acids. V gave up 6 bases and J gave up 7 bases, with 16 bases separating them. Germline CDR1 is MNHNY and CDR2 is SVGAGI (reference sequence). The CDR3 loop reads CASSRAGREQPQHF. The DNA for the CDR3 is TGTGCCAGCAGCCGGGCGGGCAGGGAACAGCCCCAGCATTTT.

In this sample, this clonotype turned up many times. V usage is TRBV27 and J usage is TRBJ2-3; TRBD1 or TRBD2 may be the D gene (5 bases each). V was shortened by 5 bases and J by 2 bases, with 17 bases between the two germline ends. The CDR3 is made up of 16 amino acids. Germline lookup yields CDR1 MNHEY and CDR2 SMNVEV (reference sequence). The CDR3 is CASSPLSGRNTDTQYF. The CDR3 coding sequence is TGTGCCAGCAGTCCCCTTTCGGGGCGAAACACAGATACGCAGTATTTT.

This clonotype was recorded many times. The chain combines TRBV5-1 with TRBJ2-3; 8 bases map to TRBD2. The length of the CDR3 is 19 residues. V lost 4 bases and J lost 5; bases outside the gene matches: 21. CDR1 SGHRS and CDR2 YFSETQ come from the germline V gene. The chain's CDR3 is CASSQGLAAPVGLGDTQYF. The CDR3 region has the DNA TGCGCCAGCAGCCAAGGACTAGCTGCTCCCGTCGGCTTAGGAGATACGCAGTATTTT.

The V gene is TRBV10-3, the J gene TRBJ1-1, with D perhaps TRBD1 (5 bases). The CDR3 runs 14 residues. Trimming took off 3 bases at V and 3 bases at J, with 11 bases between the two ends. The germline gives CDR1 ENHRY, CDR2 SYGVKD. The CDR3 protein is CAISDLGGYTEAFF. The CDR3, as DNA: TGTGCCATCAGTGATCTGGGGGGGTACACTGAAGCTTTCTTT.